One sample yielded the 27 T cell receptor beta chains listed below, sequenced in a study of T-cell reconstitution after alpha-beta-depleted transplantation in children. A TCRbeta library incorporating unique molecular identifiers was prepared. TCRdb reprocessed the PCR reads with MiXCR, giving one entry per CDR3 protein. The sample records almost 250,000 distinct CDR3 sequences, about a quarter being singletons. The source was PBMCs, collected before TCRalphabeta/CD19-depleted stem cell transplant. The receptors derive from a girl aged 2-15 years with Fanconi anemia, due to receive a stem cell transplant.

There are many counts of this clonotype. The J gene is TRBJ1-5, the V gene TRBV20-1; D remains unclear. V was cut by 3 bases and J by 2 bases, with 5 bases left in between. Germline loops: CDR1 DFQATT, CDR2 SNEGSKA (reference sequence). This CDR3 has 12 residues. The CDR3 sequence: CSASTGNQPQHF. CDR3 nucleotides: TGCAGTGCTAGTACGGGCAATCAGCCCCAGCATTTT.

This clonotype was recorded at least ten times. The chain joins TRBV7-2 to TRBJ2-3; either TRBD1 or TRBD2 may supply D (5 bases each). Germline assignment: CDR1 SGHTA and CDR2 FQGNSA. CDR3 size: 16 residues. V gave up 2 bases and J gave up 11 bases, with 23 bases separating them. The CDR3 DNA sequence: TGTGCCAGCAGCTTATGGTTTCGGGTAGGGACCGCCCTGCAGTATTTT. Protein product: CASSLWFRVGTALQYF.

The chain joins TRBV5-1 to TRBJ1-1; weak D call: TRBD1 (5 bases). The CDR3 covers 14 residues. Per the germline V gene, CDR1 is SGHRS and CDR2 is YFSETQ. V lost 0 bases and J lost 3, with 9 bases in between. DNA of the CDR3: TGCGCCAGCAGCTTGGGGGGGGAGGACACTGAAGCTTTCTTT. Protein: CASSLGGEDTEAFF.

This clonotype was detected only a few times. This chain links TRBV7-6 with TRBJ2-2, with no clear D. The germline V gene has CDR1 SGHVS and CDR2 FNYEAQ. V was cut by 3 bases and J by 1 base, with 12 bases left in between. This CDR3 region has 16 residues. The CDR3: CASSFQIRGNTGELFF. CDR3 in DNA: TGTGCCAGCAGCTTCCAGATAAGAGGGAACACCGGGGAGCTGTTTTTT.

This clonotype was observed many times. The chain links TRBV12-3 or TRBV12-4 to TRBJ2-2; the match to TRBD1 covers 7 bases. V trimming: 5 bases; J trimming: 7 bases; junction bases outside the gene matches: 4. The CDR3 contains 13 residues. The chain's CDR3 is CASSLRQGGELFF. CDR3 bases: TGTGCCAGCAGTCTTCGACAGGGCGGGGAGCTGTTTTTT.

This clonotype was recorded at least ten times. The chain is built from TRBV20-1 and TRBJ1-2; D call uncertain. Trimming removed 0 bases from V and 5 bases from J, with 10 bases in between. The CDR3 runs to 13 residues. The germline CDR1 and CDR2 sequences are DFQATT and SNEGSKA (reference sequence). The CDR3 is CSARDAVNYGYTF. The CDR3 nucleotides read TGCAGTGCTAGAGACGCAGTGAATTATGGCTACACCTTC.

V and J are TRBV29-1 and TRBJ2-3; TRBD2 matches at 12 bases. The CDR3 spans 15 residues. The V gene end was trimmed by 4 bases and the J gene end by 3 bases; junction bases not matched to a gene: 5. Germline CDR1 reads SQVTM; CDR2 reads ANQGSEA. CDR3 coding DNA: TGCAGCGTTGCCCCGGGACTAGCGGGTACAGATACGCAGTATTTT. It is translated as CSVAPGLAGTDTQYF.

This rearrangement joins TRBV29-1 to TRBJ2-3; D is undetermined. The V end was cut by 3 bases, the J end by 2 bases, with 15 bases between. The germline V gene encodes CDR1 SQVTM and CDR2 ANQGSEA. CDR3 size: 15 residues. The CDR3 loop reads CSVDPSPGATDTQYF. The CDR3 region has the DNA TGCAGCGTTGACCCGTCCCCAGGAGCCACAGATACGCAGTATTTT.

This clonotype was seen a handful of times. This chain links TRBV20-1 with TRBJ2-3; TRBD2 is a possible D gene (5 bases). In germline, CDR1 is DFQATT, CDR2 SNEGSKA (reference sequence). The CDR3 has 11 residues. Trimming took off 5 bases at V and 7 bases at J, with 10 bases between the two ends. The CDR3 protein is CSAPSGYTQYF. The CDR3 coding sequence is TGCAGTGCTCCAAGCGGCTATACGCAGTATTTT.

Ten or more counts support this clonotype. The chain employs TRBV6-1 and TRBJ2-7; D is uncertain. The CDR3 loop spans 11 amino acids. The germline V and J ends were trimmed by 4 bases and 3 bases, with 4 bases remaining between them. Germline V CDR1 and CDR2: MNHNS, SASEGT. CDR3 coding DNA: TGTGCCAGCAGTGTCCTCTACGAGCAGTACTTC. Encoded protein: CASSVLYEQYF.

This clonotype appeared many times. V gene TRBV6-1 combines with J gene TRBJ2-7, with D unresolved. The CDR3 spans 13 residues. The ends were cut back, 6 bases at V and 9 bases at J, with 18 bases in the middle. Per the germline V gene, CDR1 is MNHNS and CDR2 is SASEGT. As DNA, the CDR3 is TGTGCCAGCAGACGCAGTTTCCGGTACCGGCAGTACTTC. Translated: CASRRSFRYRQYF.

This sequence joins TRBV7-2 and TRBJ2-7, with D uncertain. The CDR3 length is 12 residues. Germline V gives CDR1 SGHTA, CDR2 FQGNSA. Trimming removed 3 bases at V and 1 base at J, with 4 bases between. As DNA, the CDR3 is TGTGCCAGCAGCTTCCATTCCTACGAGCAGTACTTC. Its protein is CASSFHSYEQYF.

This clonotype was recorded a few times. The V gene is TRBV4-1, the J gene TRBJ1-1; D not resolved. The V end was cut by 0 bases, the J end by 3 bases, with 8 bases between. Germline V gene sequence: CDR1 MGHRA, CDR2 YSYEKL. The CDR3 length is 14 residues. The CDR3 nucleotides read TGCGCCAGCAGCCAAGACCAACTGCACACTGAAGCTTTCTTT. Encoded protein: CASSQDQLHTEAFF.

This clonotype has ten or more counts. The chain carries TRBV12-3 or TRBV12-4 and TRBJ2-3; TRBD2 agrees at 9 bases. The junction had 11 bases not matched to a gene; V was cut back by 5 bases and J by 2 bases. The CDR3 runs to 17 residues. The CDR3, as DNA: TGTGCCAGCAGTCCTACCTTTAGCGGGAGCGACACAGATACGCAGTATTTT. Translated, it gives CASSPTFSGSDTDTQYF.

Here the CDR3 DNA reads TGCGCCAGCAGCTTGGTAGCTCCCTCCGGAGATACGCAGTATTTT. Protein: CASSLVAPSGDTQYF. The chain carries TRBV5-1 and TRBJ2-3; D remains unclear. In germline, CDR1 is SGHRS, CDR2 YFSETQ. The CDR3 consists of 15 residues. The V end lost 0 bases, the J end lost 5 bases, and 13 bases lay between the germline ends.

V usage is TRBV6-5 and J usage is TRBJ2-7; tentatively, D is TRBD2 (5 bases). CDR3 length equals 15 residues. Germline-derived CDR1 and CDR2 are MNHEY and SVGAGI. Trimming took off 0 bases at V and 1 base at J, with 10 bases between the two ends. The CDR3 nucleotides read TGTGCCAGCAGTTACTCGAACGGGGTTTCCTACGAGCAGTACTTC. Translating it yields CASSYSNGVSYEQYF.

The V call is TRBV28, the J call TRBJ2-7; 7 bases agree with TRBD1. The CDR3 loop spans 12 amino acids. With V trimmed by 8 bases and J by 4 bases, 5 bases remained unmatched. Germline V gives CDR1 MDHEN, CDR2 SYDVKM. The CDR3 sequence is CASAQGFYEQYF. The CDR3 DNA reads TGTGCCAGCGCACAGGGGTTTTACGAGCAGTACTTC.

V usage is TRBV6-4 and J usage is TRBJ2-1; 12 bases agree with TRBD1. Germline-derived CDR1 and CDR2 are MRHNA and SNTAGT. The CDR3 length is 15 residues. The V and J ends lost 2 bases and 8 bases, in that order; junction bases with no gene match: 4. CDR3 loop: CASSDGDRGPDEQFF. The CDR3 nucleotides are TGTGCCAGCAGTGACGGGGACAGGGGGCCGGATGAGCAGTTCTTC.

Many counts were recorded for this clonotype. The V and J genes are TRBV29-1 and TRBJ2-3; 9 nucleotides line up with TRBD1. Germline values: CDR1 SQVTM, CDR2 ANQGSEA. The V segment lost 4 bases and the J segment 0 bases; nucleotides outside the gene matches: 14. The CDR3 spans 18 residues. The CDR3: CSVGGQGITPTSTDTQYF. CDR3 in DNA: TGCAGCGTTGGGGGACAGGGCATCACTCCCACTAGCACAGATACGCAGTATTTT.

V is TRBV6-2 or TRBV6-3 and J is TRBJ2-1; the match to TRBD2 covers 14 bases. CDR1 is MNHEY, CDR2 SVGEGT, per germline. CDR3 size: 18 residues. V lost 2 bases, J lost 5 bases, and 8 bases stayed unmatched. The CDR3 nucleotides read TGTGCCAGCAGTTACGAGACTAGCGGGGGGGCCCTGGACAATGAGCAGTTCTTC. It translates to CASSYETSGGALDNEQFF.

This clonotype was seen many times. The CDR3 loop is CATSEIRGGGTDTQYF. The DNA of the CDR3 is TGTGCCACCAGTGAGATACGGGGAGGCGGCACAGATACGCAGTATTTT. The chain employs TRBV24-1 and TRBJ2-3; perhaps TRBD2 as D (6 bases). The germline CDR1 and CDR2 sequences are KGHDR and SFDVKD. This CDR3 contains 16 residues. V was trimmed by 4 bases and J by 1 base, leaving 14 bases between them.

This clonotype occurred many times. The chain uses TRBV27 and TRBJ2-2; D not resolved. The CDR3 contains 12 residues. With 2 bases removed from V and 7 bases from J, the gap between germline ends came to 5 bases. From germline, CDR1 is MNHEY and CDR2 SMNVEV (reference sequence). CDR3 coding DNA: TGTGCCAGCAGTTTAGTGGACGGGGAGCTGTTTTTT. This encodes CASSLVDGELFF.

This clonotype was counted between two and nine times. This chain joins TRBV29-1 and TRBJ2-7, with D possibly being TRBD2 (6 bases). The CDR3 has 14 residues. Trimming stripped 5 bases from V and 3 bases from J, with 17 bases between. Germline CDR1 SQVTM, CDR2 ANQGSEA. Here the CDR3 reads CSVSGGGYIYEQYF. CDR3 sequence (DNA): TGCAGCGTTTCTGGGGGAGGCTACATCTACGAGCAGTACTTC.

This clonotype was seen many times. The V gene is TRBV4-2, the J gene TRBJ1-2; 7 bases are a match to TRBD1. This CDR3 contains 15 residues. Germline V lookup: CDR1 LGHNA, CDR2 YNFKEQ. J was trimmed by 5 bases and V by 0 bases; bases with no gene match: 6. The CDR3 coding sequence is TGTGCCAGCAGCCAAGATGACAGGGTTGGATATGGCTACACCTTC. Residues: CASSQDDRVGYGYTF.

This clonotype has at least ten counts. The gene calls are TRBV12-3 or TRBV12-4 and TRBJ2-7, with 7 bases aligning to TRBD1. J was trimmed by 6 bases and V by 7 bases; bases with no gene match: 12. The length of the CDR3 is 14 residues. The CDR3 reads CASTPGQEVREQYF. The CDR3 DNA reads TGTGCCAGCACCCCAGGACAGGAGGTACGCGAGCAGTACTTC.

This chain connects TRBV19 to TRBJ2-2; a possible D gene is TRBD2 (5 bases). The CDR3 extends over 16 amino acids. Germline-derived CDR1 and CDR2 are LNHDA and SQIVND (reference sequence). V lost 4 bases to trimming and J lost 7 bases, with 19 bases between them. The chain's CDR3 is CASSKVRGAQIGELFF. Here the CDR3 DNA reads TGTGCCAGTAGTAAAGTTCGGGGAGCCCAGATCGGGGAGCTGTTTTTT.

This clonotype was seen at least ten times. The chain combines TRBV20-1 with TRBJ2-3; TRBD2 aligns across 12 bases. V lost 0 bases to trimming and J lost 2 bases; unmatched junction nucleotides: 6. The CDR3 sequence is 17 residues long. Germline CDR1 DFQATT, CDR2 SNEGSKA (reference sequence). The CDR3 nucleotides read TGCAGTGCTAGAGATCCCTGGACTAGCGGGGTCACAGATACGCAGTATTTT. Translated: CSARDPWTSGVTDTQYF.